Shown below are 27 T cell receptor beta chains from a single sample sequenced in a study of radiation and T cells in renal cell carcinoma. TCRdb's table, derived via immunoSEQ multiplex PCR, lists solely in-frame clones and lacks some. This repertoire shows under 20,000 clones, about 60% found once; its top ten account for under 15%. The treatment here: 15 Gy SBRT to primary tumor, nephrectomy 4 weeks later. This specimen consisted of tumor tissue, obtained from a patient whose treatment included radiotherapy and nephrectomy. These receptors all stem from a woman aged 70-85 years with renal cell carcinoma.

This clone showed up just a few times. The CDR3 DNA reads as TGTGCCAGCAGCCTAAGACAGGGTGGGAGCACAGATACGCAGTATTTT. It translates to CASSLRQGGSTDTQYF. The chain links TRBV7-2 to TRBJ2-3; 7 bases align to TRBD1. CDR3 length: 16 amino acids. J gave up 0 bases and V 5 bases, and 8 bases lay outside the gene matches. CDR1 and CDR2 (germline): SGHTA, FQGNSA.

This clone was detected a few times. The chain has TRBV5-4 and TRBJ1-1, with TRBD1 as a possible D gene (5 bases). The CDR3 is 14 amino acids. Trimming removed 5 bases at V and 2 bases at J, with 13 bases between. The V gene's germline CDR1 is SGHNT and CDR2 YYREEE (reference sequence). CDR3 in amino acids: CASREGQLNTEAFF. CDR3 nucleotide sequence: TGTGCCAGCAGAGAGGGGCAGTTAAACACTGAAGCTTTCTTT.

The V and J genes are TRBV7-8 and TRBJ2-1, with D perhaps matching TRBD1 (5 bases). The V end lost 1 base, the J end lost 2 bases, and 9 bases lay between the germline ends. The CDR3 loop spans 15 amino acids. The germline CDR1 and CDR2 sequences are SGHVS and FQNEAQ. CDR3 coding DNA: TGTGCCAGCAGCTTAGGGGGCCAGCCCTACAATGAGCAGTTCTTC. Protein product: CASSLGGQPYNEQFF.

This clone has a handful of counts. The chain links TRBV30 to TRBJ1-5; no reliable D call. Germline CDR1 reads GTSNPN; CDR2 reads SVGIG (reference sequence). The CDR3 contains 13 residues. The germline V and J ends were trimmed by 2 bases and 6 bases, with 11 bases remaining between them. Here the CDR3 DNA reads TGTGCCTGGAGTTTCGGGGATCCTCAGCCCCAGCATTTT. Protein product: CAWSFGDPQPQHF.

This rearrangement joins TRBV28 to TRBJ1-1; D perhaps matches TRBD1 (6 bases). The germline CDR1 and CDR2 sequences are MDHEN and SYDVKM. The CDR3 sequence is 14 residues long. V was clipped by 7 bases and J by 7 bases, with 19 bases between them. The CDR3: CASNPQGGRGEAFF. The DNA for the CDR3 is TGTGCCAGCAACCCACAGGGAGGGAGAGGTGAAGCTTTCTTT.

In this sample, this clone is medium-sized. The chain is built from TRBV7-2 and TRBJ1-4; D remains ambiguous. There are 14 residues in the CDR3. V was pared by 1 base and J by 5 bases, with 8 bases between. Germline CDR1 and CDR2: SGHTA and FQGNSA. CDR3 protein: CASSLGFANEKLFF. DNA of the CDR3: TGTGCCAGCAGCTTAGGATTCGCGAATGAAAAACTGTTTTTT.

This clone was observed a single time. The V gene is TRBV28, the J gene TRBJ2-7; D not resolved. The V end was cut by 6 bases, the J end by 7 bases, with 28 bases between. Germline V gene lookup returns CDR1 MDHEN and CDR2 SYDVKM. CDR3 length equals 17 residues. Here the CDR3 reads CASRGYRWRAPLREQYF. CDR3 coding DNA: TGTGCCAGCAGGGGGTATCGGTGGCGAGCCCCACTACGGGAGCAGTACTTC.

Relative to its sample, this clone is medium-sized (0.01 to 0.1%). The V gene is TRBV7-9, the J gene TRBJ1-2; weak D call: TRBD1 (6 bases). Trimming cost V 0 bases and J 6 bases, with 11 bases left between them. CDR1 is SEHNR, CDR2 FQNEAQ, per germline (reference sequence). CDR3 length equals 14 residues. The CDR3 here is CASSLARQVDGYTF. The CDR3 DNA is TGTGCCAGCAGCTTAGCGCGACAGGTGGATGGCTACACCTTC. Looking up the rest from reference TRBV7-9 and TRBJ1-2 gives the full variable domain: DTGVSQNPRHKITKRGQNVTFRCDPISEHNRLYWYRQTLGQGPEFLTYFQNEAQLEKSRLLSDRFSAERPKGSFSTLEIQRTEQGDSAMYLCASSLARQVDGYTFGSGTRLTVV.

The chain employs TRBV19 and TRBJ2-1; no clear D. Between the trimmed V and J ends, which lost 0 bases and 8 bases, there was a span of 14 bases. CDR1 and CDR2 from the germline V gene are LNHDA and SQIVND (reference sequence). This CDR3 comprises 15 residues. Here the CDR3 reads CASSIDLHRWDEQFF. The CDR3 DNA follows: TGTGCCAGTAGTATAGATCTTCATAGGTGGGATGAGCAGTTCTTC. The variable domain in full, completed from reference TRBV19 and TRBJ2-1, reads DGGITQSPKYLFRKEGQNVTLSCEQNLNHDAMYWYRQDPGQGLRLIYYSQIVNDFQKGDIAEGYSVSREKKESFPLTVTSAQKNPTAFYLCASSIDLHRWDEQFFGPGTRLTVL.

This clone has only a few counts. This chain's CDR3 is CASSPTPGQNTEAFF. CDR3 bases: TGTGCCAGCAGTCCTACCCCGGGACAGAACACTGAAGCTTTCTTT. The J gene is TRBJ1-1, the V gene TRBV2; D possibly corresponds to TRBD1 (6 bases). The V end lost 5 bases, the J end lost 1 base, and 14 bases lay between the germline ends. The CDR3 has 15 amino acids. The germline V gene encodes CDR1 SNHLY and CDR2 FYNNEI.

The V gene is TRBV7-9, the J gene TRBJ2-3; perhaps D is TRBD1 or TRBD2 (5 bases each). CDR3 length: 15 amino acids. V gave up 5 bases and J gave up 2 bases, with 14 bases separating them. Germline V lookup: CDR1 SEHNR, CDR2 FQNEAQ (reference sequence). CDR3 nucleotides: TGTGCCAGCAGCCACCGGGACCAGTCCACAGATACGCAGTATTTT. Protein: CASSHRDQSTDTQYF.

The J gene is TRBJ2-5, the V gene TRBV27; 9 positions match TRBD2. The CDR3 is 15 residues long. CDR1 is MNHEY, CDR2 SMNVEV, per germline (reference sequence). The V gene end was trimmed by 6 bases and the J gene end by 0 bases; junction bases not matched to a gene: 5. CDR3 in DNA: TGTGCCAGCAGGATAGCGGGGGCGTACCAAGAGACCCAGTACTTC. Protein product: CASRIAGAYQETQYF.

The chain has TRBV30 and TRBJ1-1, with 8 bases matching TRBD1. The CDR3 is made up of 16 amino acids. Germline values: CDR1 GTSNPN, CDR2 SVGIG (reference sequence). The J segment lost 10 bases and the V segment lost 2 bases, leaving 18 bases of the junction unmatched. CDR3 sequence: CAWSPFLGQVKRRAFF. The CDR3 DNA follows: TGTGCCTGGAGTCCCTTCTTGGGACAGGTAAAGCGTAGAGCTTTCTTT.

CDR3 in DNA: TGCGCCAGCAGCCACGTCGTCCCGACCTTCGGGACAGCCAATCAGCCCCAGCATTTT. Translating it yields CASSHVVPTFGTANQPQHF. The chain is built from TRBV4-3 and TRBJ1-5; 7 bases line up with TRBD1. Germline V gives CDR1 LGHNA, CDR2 YSLEER. V lost 3 bases, J lost 3 bases, and 17 bases stayed unmatched. CDR3 length: 19 amino acids.

CDR3 amino acids: CASSLVPQGEAFF. The CDR3 region has the DNA TGTGCCAGCAGCTTAGTCCCCCAGGGTGAAGCTTTCTTT. The rearrangement links TRBV7-8 to TRBJ1-1, with D maybe TRBD1 (5 bases). Germline CDR1 SGHVS, CDR2 FQNEAQ. Trimming shortened V by 1 base and J by 7 bases, and 10 bases separated the two germline ends. The CDR3 runs 13 residues.

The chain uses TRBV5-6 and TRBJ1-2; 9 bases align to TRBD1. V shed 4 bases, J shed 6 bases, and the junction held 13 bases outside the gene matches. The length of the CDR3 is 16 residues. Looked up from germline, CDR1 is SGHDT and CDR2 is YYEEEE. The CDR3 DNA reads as TGTGCCAGCAGCCCAACACAGGGGGCGCTTATAAATGGCTACACCTTC. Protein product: CASSPTQGALINGYTF.

CDR3 region: CASSLVGNSPRGYTF. In DNA form, the CDR3 reads TGTGCCAGCAGCTTGGTAGGGAATAGCCCTCGTGGCTACACCTTC. The chain couples TRBV5-4 to TRBJ1-2; D ambiguous. CDR3 size: 15 residues. The germline gives CDR1 SGHNT, CDR2 YYREEE (reference sequence). The ends were cut back, 0 bases at V and 7 bases at J, with 16 bases in the middle.

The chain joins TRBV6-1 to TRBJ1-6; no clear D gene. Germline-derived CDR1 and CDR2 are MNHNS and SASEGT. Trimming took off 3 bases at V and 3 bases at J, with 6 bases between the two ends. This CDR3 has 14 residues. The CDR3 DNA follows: TGTGCCAGCAGTGAGCGGGGCTATAATTCACCCCTCCACTTT. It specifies CASSERGYNSPLHF.

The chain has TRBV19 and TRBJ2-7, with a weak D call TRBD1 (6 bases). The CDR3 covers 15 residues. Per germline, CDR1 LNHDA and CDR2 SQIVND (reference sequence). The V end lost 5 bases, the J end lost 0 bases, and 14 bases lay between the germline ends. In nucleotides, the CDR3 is TGTGCCAGTAGTCTTCATGGACAGAGCTCCTACGAGCAGTACTTC. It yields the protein CASSLHGQSSYEQYF.

In DNA, the CDR3 is TGTGCCAGCAGCCTCGGGGGGGGCGCGGTAGATACGCAGTATTTT. Protein product: CASSLGGGAVDTQYF. V usage is TRBV6-4 and J usage is TRBJ2-3; TRBD2 agrees at 8 bases. This CDR3 spans 15 amino acids. Looked up from germline, CDR1 is MRHNA and CDR2 is SNTAGT. V was pared by 6 bases and J by 5 bases, with 10 bases of the junction left unmatched.

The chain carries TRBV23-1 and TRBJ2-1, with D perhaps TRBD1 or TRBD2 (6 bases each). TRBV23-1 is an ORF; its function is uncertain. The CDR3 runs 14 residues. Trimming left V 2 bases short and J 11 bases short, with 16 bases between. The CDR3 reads CASSQRRGRKKQFF. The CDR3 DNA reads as TGCGCCAGCAGTCAAAGACGGGGGCGGAAAAAGCAGTTCTTC.

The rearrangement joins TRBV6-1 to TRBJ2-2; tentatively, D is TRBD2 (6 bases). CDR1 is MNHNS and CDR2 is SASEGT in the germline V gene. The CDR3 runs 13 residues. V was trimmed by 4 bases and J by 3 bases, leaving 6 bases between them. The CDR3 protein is CASSVADTGELFF. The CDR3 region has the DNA TGTGCCAGCAGTGTAGCGGACACCGGGGAGCTGTTTTTT.

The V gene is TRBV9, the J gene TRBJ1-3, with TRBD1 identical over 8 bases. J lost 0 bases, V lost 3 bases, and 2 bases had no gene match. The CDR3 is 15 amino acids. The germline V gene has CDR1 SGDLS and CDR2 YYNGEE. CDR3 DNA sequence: TGTGCCAGCAGCGGACAGGGGAACTCTGGAAACACCATATATTTT. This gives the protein CASSGQGNSGNTIYF.

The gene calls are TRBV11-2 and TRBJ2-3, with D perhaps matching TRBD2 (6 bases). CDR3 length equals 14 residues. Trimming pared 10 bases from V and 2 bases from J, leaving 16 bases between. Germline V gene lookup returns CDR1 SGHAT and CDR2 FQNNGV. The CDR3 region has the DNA TGTGCCACCACCCTAGGAGGGGTCACAGATACGCAGTATTTT. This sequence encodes CATTLGGVTDTQYF.

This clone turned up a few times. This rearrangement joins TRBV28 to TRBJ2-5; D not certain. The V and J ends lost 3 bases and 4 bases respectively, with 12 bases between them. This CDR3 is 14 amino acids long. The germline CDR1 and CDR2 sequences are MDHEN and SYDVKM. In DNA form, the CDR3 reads TGTGCCAGCAGTTTGGACGGATTGACAGAGACCCAGTACTTC. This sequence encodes CASSLDGLTETQYF.

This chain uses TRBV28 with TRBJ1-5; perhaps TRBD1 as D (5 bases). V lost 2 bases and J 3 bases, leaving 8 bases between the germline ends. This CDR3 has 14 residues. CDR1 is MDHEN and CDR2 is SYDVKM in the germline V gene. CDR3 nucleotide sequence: TGTGCCAGCAGTTTAGTGGACAACAATCAGCCCCAGCATTTT. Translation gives CASSLVDNNQPQHF.

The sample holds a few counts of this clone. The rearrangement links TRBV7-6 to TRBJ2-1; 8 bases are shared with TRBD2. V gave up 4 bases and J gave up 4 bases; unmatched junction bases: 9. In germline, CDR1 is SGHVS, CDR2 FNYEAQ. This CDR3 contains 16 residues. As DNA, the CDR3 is TGTGCCAGCAGCTCCTCTGCGGCGGGGGGATACAATGAGCAGTTCTTC. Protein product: CASSSSAAGGYNEQFF.